This TCR beta chain was recorded in a study of PD-1 blockade in classical Hodgkin lymphoma. The time point is: cycle 4 day 1 (C4D1), after about 6 weeks of nivolumab. Exposure to brentuximab vedotin varied, and each patient had relapsed following autologous stem cell transplantation. Clones were read by immunoSEQ multiplex PCR, and TCRdb kept only the in-frame ones, dropping some. The data hold 90,000 to 140,000 clones, with about 92% observed a single time. In the case of this clone: Its antigen is undetermined.

This CDR3 spans 11 amino acids. CDR1 and CDR2 from the germline V gene are SNHLY and FYNNEI. V was clipped by 8 bases and J by 1 base, with 5 bases between them. Study-wide findings and caveats: It was reported that newly diagnosed patients had less baseline TCR diversity than healthy donors. Complete responders possessed baseline diversity comparable to newly diagnosed patients.

The V and J genes are TRBV2 and TRBJ1-1; D remains unclear. This clonotype originated in a human donor with classical Hodgkin lymphoma. Sequenced material: peripheral blood mononuclear cells (PBMCs), taken before the fourth cycle of nivolumab. In DNA form, the CDR3 reads TGTGCCAGCCGAGGGAACACTGAAGCTTTCTTT. The encoded protein is CASRGNTEAFF.